This entry lists 7 T cell receptor beta chains sequenced from one sample in a study of vaccination and CD4 T cells after COVID-19 (dated by TCRdb to 2021 to 2024). Read against the paper, the sample's treatment or condition label means: approximately 11-day PBMC culture with coronavirus spike peptide pools or control peptides (ViraFEST assay). These receptors' targets are unknown. The library was generated by PCR. Data came from an Illumina iSeq 100. DNA from cultured CD4+ T cells underwent TCR sequencing with the Oncomine TCR Beta short-read assay at the Johns Hopkins FTIC core. TCRdb handled the public reads itself, with Q25 trimming in fastp and clone calling in MiXCR, and kept productive beta chains. Identical CDR3 protein sequences are pooled into one entry, listed with their most common genes and DNA. The sample records 13,000 to 15,000 distinct CDR3 sequences, nearly 35% of which are singletons. The ten most abundant clones make up roughly a third of the sample.

Material for sequencing was cultured CD4+ T cells from blood. The receptors shown here come from a human donor with COVID-19.

This clonotype was seen more than once but under ten times. The CDR3 reads CASRAQGDTGELFF. The CDR3 nucleotides are TGTGCCAGCAGGGCTCAGGGGGACACCGGGGAGCTGTTTTTT. The rearrangement uses TRBV6-2 or TRBV6-3 and TRBJ2-2; 7 bases are a match to TRBD1. Germline-derived CDR1 and CDR2 are MNHEY and SVGEGT. V was clipped by 6 bases and J by 3 bases; unmatched bases: 4. The CDR3 extends over 14 amino acids.

This clonotype was seen a few times. The chain carries TRBV7-3 and TRBJ2-5, with TRBD1 matching over 10 bases. The CDR3 contains 13 residues. Germline CDR1 is SGHTA and CDR2 is FQGTGA. Trimming cost V 6 bases and J 5 bases; bases outside gene matches: 3. CDR3 in amino acids: CASSKGQGETQYF. CDR3 in DNA: TGTGCCAGCAGTAAGGGACAGGGGGAGACCCAGTACTTC.

The chain couples TRBV20-1 to TRBJ2-7; D is perhaps TRBD1 (5 bases). V lost 1 base to trimming and J lost 5 bases, with 12 bases between them. This CDR3 has 13 amino acids. Per the germline V gene, CDR1 is DFQATT and CDR2 is SNEGSKA (reference sequence). CDR3: CSARGGALNEQYF. The DNA for the CDR3 is TGCAGTGCTAGAGGTGGGGCCCTCAACGAGCAGTACTTC.

The chain combines TRBV6-5 with TRBJ2-2, with 7 bases aligning to TRBD2. Germline V CDR1 and CDR2: MNHEY, SVGAGI. The CDR3 is 16 residues long. The junction had 5 bases not matched to a gene; V was cut back by 4 bases and J by 0 bases. As DNA, the CDR3 is TGTGCCAGCAGTTTCCGGGACTACGCGAACACCGGGGAGCTGTTTTTT. Protein product: CASSFRDYANTGELFF.

The chain carries TRBV19 and TRBJ2-7; D ambiguous. CDR3 length: 14 residues. Looked up from germline, CDR1 is LNHDA and CDR2 is SQIVND (reference sequence). The V and J ends lost 3 bases and 3 bases respectively, with 12 bases between them. CDR3 amino acids: CASSMWGKVYEQYF. The CDR3 DNA is TGTGCCAGTAGTATGTGGGGTAAAGTCTACGAGCAGTACTTC.

This clonotype was found a few times. The genes are TRBV4-2 and TRBJ2-2, with TRBD2 matching 9 bases. This CDR3 has 16 residues. In germline, CDR1 is LGHNA, CDR2 YNFKEQ. V lost 0 bases to trimming and J lost 6 bases; unmatched junction nucleotides: 5. The CDR3 region is CASSQEGLAGSGELFF. The DNA for the CDR3 is TGTGCCAGCAGCCAAGAAGGCCTAGCGGGGTCCGGGGAGCTGTTTTTT.

The J gene is TRBJ2-7, the V gene TRBV23-1; D remains unclear. TRBV23-1 is assigned to the ORF class and has an uncertain function. The CDR3 totals 13 residues. V dropped 0 bases and J dropped 5 bases, with 8 bases sitting between them. The CDR3: CASSQSPSHEQYF. CDR3 nucleotide sequence: TGCGCCAGCAGTCAATCCCCTTCCCACGAGCAGTACTTC.